This passage covers 4 T cell receptor beta chains from one sample sequenced in a study of blood T cells in healthy people across ages. The use of a sample-barcoded 5' primer and a J-beta primer mix characterized a second PCR of about 6 to 11 cycles. TCRdb independently ran MiXCR on the 5' RACE reads; one entry per CDR3 protein. The sample yields about 1.8 million distinct CDR3 sequences, just under 50% seen once. Sequenced sample: blood. The receptors originated from a woman aged 35 to 49 in good health.

The chain carries TRBV12-3 or TRBV12-4 and TRBJ2-4; D gene unclear. V was trimmed by 5 bases and J by 0 bases, leaving 11 bases between them. The CDR3 runs 15 residues. DNA for the CDR3: TGTGCCAGCAGTCCCACTTTAGGAGCCAAAAACATTCAGTACTTC. Translated: CASSPTLGAKNIQYF.

Many counts were recorded for this clonotype. The V gene is TRBV7-2, the J gene TRBJ2-7; a possible D gene is TRBD2 (7 bases). From germline, CDR1 is SGHTA and CDR2 FQGNSA. The CDR3 loop spans 14 amino acids. V lost 0 bases, J lost 2 bases, and 8 bases lay in between. The DNA of the CDR3 is TGTGCCAGCAGCTTAGCGGGGGGGCCCTACGAGCAGTACTTC. It encodes CASSLAGGPYEQYF.

The chain joins TRBV20-1 to TRBJ2-4, with 10 bases matching TRBD1. With the DNA end fitting TRBJ2-7 better, the J assignment may be wrong. The germline V gene has CDR1 DFQATT and CDR2 SNEGSKA (reference sequence). The CDR3 runs to 14 residues. CDR3 residues: CSARADRGRGEQYF. DNA for the CDR3: TGCAGTGCTAGGGCAGACAGGGGGCGAGGCGAGCAGTACTTC.

V usage is TRBV6-1 and J usage is TRBJ1-5, with D uncertain. In germline, CDR1 is MNHNS, CDR2 SASEGT. Trimming took off 0 bases at V and 1 base at J, with 7 bases between the two ends. The CDR3 loop spans 15 amino acids. The CDR3 nucleotides read TGTGCCAGCAGTGAAGCTTCGGTGAGCAATCAGCCCCAGCATTTT. Amino acid sequence: CASSEASVSNQPQHF.